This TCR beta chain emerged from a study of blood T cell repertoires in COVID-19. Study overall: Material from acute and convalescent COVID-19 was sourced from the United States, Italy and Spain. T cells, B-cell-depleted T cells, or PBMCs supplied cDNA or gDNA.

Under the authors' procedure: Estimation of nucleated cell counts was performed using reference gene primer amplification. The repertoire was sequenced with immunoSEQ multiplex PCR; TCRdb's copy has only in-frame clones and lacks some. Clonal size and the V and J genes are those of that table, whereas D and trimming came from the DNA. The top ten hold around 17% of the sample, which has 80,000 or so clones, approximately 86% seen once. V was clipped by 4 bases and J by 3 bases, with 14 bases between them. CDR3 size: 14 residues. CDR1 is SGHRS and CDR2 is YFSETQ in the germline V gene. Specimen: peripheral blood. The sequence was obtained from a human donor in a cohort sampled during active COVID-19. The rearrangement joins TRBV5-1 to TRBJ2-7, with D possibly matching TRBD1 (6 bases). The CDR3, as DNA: TGCGCCAGCAGCCGCCGGGACACTAACTACGAGCAGTACTTC. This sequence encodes CASSRRDTNYEQYF.